These 5 T cell receptor beta chains were sequenced from one sample in a study of OX40 agonist ivuxolimab in advanced cancers. Using immunoSEQ multiplex PCR, the repertoire was profiled, and TCRdb retains in-frame clones only, with some absent. The sample contains some 70,000 clones, 80% to 90% of which appear only once. The source was CD4+ or CD8+ T cells sorted from blood, collected in a trial of the OX40 agonist ivuxolimab. The source of these receptors is an adult with an advanced solid tumor such as melanoma, head and neck, liver or kidney cancer.

The genes are TRBV4-1 and TRBJ2-1; D ambiguous. This CDR3 spans 17 amino acids. With 4 bases removed from V and 7 bases from J, the gap between germline ends came to 23 bases. The germline CDR1 and CDR2 sequences are MGHRA and YSYEKL. The CDR3 sequence is CASSPALPGNFGNEQFF. The CDR3 DNA is TGCGCCAGCAGCCCGGCTCTTCCCGGAAACTTTGGTAATGAGCAGTTCTTC.

The V call is TRBV6-1, the J call TRBJ1-1, with D unclear. V gave up 5 bases and J gave up 0 bases, with 13 bases separating them. Germline V lookup: CDR1 MNHNS, CDR2 SASEGT. This CDR3 has 15 residues. The CDR3 sequence: CASSWSPRVNTEAFF. DNA of the CDR3: TGTGCCAGCAGTTGGAGCCCGAGGGTGAACACTGAAGCTTTCTTT.

The chain joins TRBV5-4 to TRBJ1-5; D unclear. With 4 bases removed from V and 0 bases from J, the gap between germline ends came to 11 bases. This CDR3 has 15 residues. Germline CDR1 reads SGHNT; CDR2 reads YYREEE (reference sequence). The CDR3 spells CASSPPPDSNQPQHF. In DNA, the CDR3 is TGTGCCAGCAGCCCGCCACCCGATAGCAATCAGCCCCAGCATTTT.

This chain connects TRBV11-2 to TRBJ1-1; perhaps TRBD1 as D (6 bases). V lost 2 bases and J lost 1, with 11 bases in between. The germline gives CDR1 SGHAT, CDR2 FQNNGV. This CDR3 contains 15 residues. The DNA for the CDR3 is TGTGCCAGCAGCTTAATCAGGGGTCAGAACACTGAAGCTTTCTTT. This sequence encodes CASSLIRGQNTEAFF. The full variable domain, with the rest looked up from reference TRBV11-2 and TRBJ1-1, is EAGVAQSPRYKIIEKRQSVAFWCNPISGHATLYWYQQILGQGPKLLIQFQNNGVVDDSQLPKDRFSAERLKGVDSTLKIQPAKLEDSAVYLCASSLIRGQNTEAFFGQGTRLTVV.

The gene calls are TRBV28 and TRBJ1-3; D is possibly TRBD1 (6 bases). V was cut by 5 bases and J by 8 bases, with 16 bases left in between. CDR1 is MDHEN, CDR2 SYDVKM, per germline. CDR3 length: 14 amino acids. DNA for the CDR3: TGTGCCAGCAGTCCAACCAACAGGGTATACACCATATATTTT. Translating it yields CASSPTNRVYTIYF.